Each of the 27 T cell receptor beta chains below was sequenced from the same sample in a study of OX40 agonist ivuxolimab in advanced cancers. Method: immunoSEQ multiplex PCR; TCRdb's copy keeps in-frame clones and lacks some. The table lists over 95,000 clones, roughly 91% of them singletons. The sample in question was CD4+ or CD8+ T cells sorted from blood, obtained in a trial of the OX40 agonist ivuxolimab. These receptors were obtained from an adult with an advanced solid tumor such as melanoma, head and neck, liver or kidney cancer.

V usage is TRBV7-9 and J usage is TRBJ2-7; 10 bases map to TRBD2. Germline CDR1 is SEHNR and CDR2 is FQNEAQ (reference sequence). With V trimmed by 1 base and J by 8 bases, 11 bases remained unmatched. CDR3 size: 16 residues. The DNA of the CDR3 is TGTGCCAGCAGCTTAGTGTCGGGGACTAGCGCCTTCCAGCAGTACTTC. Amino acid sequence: CASSLVSGTSAFQQYF.

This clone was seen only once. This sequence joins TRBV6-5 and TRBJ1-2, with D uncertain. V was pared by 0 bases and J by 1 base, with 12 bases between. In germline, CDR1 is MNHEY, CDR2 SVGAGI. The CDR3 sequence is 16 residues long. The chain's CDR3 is CASSYSRRPFNYGYTF. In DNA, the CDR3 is TGTGCCAGCAGTTACTCTCGGAGGCCATTTAACTATGGCTACACCTTC.

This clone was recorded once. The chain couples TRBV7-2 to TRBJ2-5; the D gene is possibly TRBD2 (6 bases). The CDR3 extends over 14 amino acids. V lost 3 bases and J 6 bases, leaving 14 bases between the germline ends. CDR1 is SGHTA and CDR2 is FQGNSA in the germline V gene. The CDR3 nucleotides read TGTGCCAGCAGCTTGGGCGGGAAGGGAAAGACCCAGTACTTC. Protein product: CASSLGGKGKTQYF.

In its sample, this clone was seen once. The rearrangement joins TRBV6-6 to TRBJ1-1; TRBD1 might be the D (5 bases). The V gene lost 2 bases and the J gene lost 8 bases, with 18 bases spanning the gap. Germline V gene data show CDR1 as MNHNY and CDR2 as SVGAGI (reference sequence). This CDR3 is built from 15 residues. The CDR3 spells CASSYPQVQGVEAFF. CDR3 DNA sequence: TGTGCCAGCAGTTACCCGCAGGTTCAGGGTGTGGAAGCTTTCTTT.

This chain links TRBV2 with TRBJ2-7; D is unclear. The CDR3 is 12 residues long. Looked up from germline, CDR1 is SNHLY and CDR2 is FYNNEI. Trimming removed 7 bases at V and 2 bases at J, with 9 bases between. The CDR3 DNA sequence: TGTGCCAGCAAACGGCTTCCCTACGAGCAGTACTTC. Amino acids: CASKRLPYEQYF.

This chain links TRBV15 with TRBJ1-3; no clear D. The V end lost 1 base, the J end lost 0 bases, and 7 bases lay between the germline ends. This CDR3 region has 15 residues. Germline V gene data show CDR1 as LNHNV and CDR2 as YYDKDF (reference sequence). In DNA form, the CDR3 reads TGTGCCACCAGCAGAGCCCTTTCCTCTGGAAACACCATATATTTT. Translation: CATSRALSSGNTIYF.

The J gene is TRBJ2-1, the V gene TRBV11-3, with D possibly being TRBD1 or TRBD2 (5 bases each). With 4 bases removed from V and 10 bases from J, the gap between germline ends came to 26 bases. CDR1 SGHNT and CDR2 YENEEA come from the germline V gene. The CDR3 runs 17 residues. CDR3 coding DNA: TGTGCCAGCAGCTGGGTAGGGACGAACTACCCCTTGAGCGAGCAGTTCTTC. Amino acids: CASSWVGTNYPLSEQFF.

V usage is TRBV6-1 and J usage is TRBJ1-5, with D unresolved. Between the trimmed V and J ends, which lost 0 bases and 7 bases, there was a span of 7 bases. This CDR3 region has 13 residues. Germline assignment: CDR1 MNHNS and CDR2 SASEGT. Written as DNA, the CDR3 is TGTGCCAGCAGTGAAGCCGGGCGACAGCCCCAGCATTTT. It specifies CASSEAGRQPQHF.

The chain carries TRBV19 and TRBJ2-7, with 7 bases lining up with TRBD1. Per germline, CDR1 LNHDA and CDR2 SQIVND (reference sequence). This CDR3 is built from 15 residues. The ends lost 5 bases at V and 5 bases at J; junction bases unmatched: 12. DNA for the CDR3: TGTGCCAGTAGTGGAAGACAGGGATTCGTCCACGAGCAGTACTTC. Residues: CASSGRQGFVHEQYF.

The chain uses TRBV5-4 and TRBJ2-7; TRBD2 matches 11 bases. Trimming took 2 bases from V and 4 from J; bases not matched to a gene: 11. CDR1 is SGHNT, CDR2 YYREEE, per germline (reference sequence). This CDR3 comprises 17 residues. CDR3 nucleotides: TGTGCCAGCAGCTTTTCTGCCGGGACTAGCGGTACTTACGAGCAGTACTTC. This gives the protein CASSFSAGTSGTYEQYF.

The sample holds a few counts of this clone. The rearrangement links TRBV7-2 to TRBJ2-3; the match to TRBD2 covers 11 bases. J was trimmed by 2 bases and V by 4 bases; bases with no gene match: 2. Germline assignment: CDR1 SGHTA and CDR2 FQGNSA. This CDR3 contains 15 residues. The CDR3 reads CASSSSGGNTDTQYF. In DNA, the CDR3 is TGTGCCAGCAGCTCTAGCGGGGGGAACACAGATACGCAGTATTTT.

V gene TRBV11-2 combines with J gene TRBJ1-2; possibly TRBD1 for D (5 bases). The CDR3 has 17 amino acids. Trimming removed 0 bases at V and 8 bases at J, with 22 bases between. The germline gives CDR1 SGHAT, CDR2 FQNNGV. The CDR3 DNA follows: TGTGCCAGCAGCTTAGACCATTGGGACGCAAACGACCGGGGCTACACCTTC. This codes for CASSLDHWDANDRGYTF.

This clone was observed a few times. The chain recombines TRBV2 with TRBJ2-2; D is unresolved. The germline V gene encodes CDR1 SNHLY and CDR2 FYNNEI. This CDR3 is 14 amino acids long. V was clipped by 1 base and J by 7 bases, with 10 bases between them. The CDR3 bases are TGTGCCAGCAGTGAAGTTAGGGAACGCGGGGAGCTGTTTTTT. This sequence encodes CASSEVRERGELFF.

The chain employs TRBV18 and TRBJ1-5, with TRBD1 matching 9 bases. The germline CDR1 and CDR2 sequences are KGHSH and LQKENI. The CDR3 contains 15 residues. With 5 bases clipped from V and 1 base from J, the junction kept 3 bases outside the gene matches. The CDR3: CASSSGTGSNQPQHF. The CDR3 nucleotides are TGTGCCAGCTCATCAGGGACAGGGAGCAATCAGCCCCAGCATTTT.

The CDR3 coding sequence is TGTGCCAGCAGCTCCTCCGGAGACCCTTCCTACAATGAGCAGTTCTTC. It specifies CASSSSGDPSYNEQFF. The gene calls are TRBV11-3 and TRBJ2-1; the D is unclear. The CDR3 runs 16 residues. V was shortened by 4 bases and J by 1 base, with 14 bases between the two germline ends. In germline, CDR1 is SGHNT, CDR2 YENEEA.

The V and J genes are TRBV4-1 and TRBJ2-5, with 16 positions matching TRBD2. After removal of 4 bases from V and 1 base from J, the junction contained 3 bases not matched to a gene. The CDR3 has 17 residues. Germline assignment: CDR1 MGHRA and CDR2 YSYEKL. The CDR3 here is CASSLGLAGGSQETQYF. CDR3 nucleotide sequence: TGCGCCAGCAGCCTGGGACTAGCGGGAGGGAGCCAAGAGACCCAGTACTTC.

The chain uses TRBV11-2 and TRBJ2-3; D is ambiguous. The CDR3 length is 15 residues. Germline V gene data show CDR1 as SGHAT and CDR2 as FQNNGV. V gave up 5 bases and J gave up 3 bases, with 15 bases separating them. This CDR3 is CASSRLAGPTDTQYF. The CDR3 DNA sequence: TGTGCCAGCAGCCGTCTTGCAGGTCCGACAGATACGCAGTATTTT.

Here the CDR3 DNA reads TGTGCCTCAGCGTACCGCAATGAGCAGTTCTTC. It translates to CASAYRNEQFF. This chain connects TRBV30 to TRBJ2-1; D is uncertain. V was trimmed by 7 bases and J by 6 bases, leaving 10 bases between them. The CDR3 consists of 11 residues. CDR1 GTSNPN and CDR2 SVGIG come from the germline V gene (reference sequence).

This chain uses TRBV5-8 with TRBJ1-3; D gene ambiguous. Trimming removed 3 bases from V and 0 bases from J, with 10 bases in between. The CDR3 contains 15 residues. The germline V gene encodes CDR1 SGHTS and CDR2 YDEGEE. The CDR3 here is CASSSGYLSGNTIYF. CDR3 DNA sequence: TGTGCCAGCAGCTCGGGGTACCTCTCTGGAAACACCATATATTTT.

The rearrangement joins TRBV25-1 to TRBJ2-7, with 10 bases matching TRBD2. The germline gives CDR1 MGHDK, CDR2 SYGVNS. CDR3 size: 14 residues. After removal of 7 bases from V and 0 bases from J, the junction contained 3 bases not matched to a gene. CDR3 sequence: CASIPSGSSYEQYF. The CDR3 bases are TGTGCCAGCATCCCTAGCGGGAGCTCCTACGAGCAGTACTTC.

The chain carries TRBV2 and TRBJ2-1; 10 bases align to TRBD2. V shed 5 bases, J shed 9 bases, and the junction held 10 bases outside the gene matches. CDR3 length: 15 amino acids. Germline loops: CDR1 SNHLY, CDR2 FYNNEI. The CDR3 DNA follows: TGTGCCAGCAGTTATGCCCTAGCGGGAGTGGTTGAGCAGTTCTTC. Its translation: CASSYALAGVVEQFF.

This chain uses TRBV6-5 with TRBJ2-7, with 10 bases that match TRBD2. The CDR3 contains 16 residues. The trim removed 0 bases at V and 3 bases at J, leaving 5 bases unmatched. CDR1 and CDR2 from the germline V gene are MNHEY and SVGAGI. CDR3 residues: CASSYSSSGSNYEQYF. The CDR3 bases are TGTGCCAGCAGTTACTCGTCTAGCGGGAGTAACTACGAGCAGTACTTC.

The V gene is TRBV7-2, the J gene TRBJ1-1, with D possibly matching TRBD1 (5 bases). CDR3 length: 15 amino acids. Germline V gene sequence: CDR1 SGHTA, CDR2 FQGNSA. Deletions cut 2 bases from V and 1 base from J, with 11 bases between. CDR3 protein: CASSLQGPTNTEAFF. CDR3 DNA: TGTGCCAGCAGCTTACAGGGTCCCACGAACACTGAAGCTTTCTTT. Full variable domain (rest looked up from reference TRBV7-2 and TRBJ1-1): GAGVSQSPSNKVTEKGKDVELRCDPISGHTALYWYRQSLGQGLEFLIYFQGNSAPDKSGLPSDRFSAERTGGSVSTLTIQRTQQEDSAVYLCASSLQGPTNTEAFFGQGTRLTVV.

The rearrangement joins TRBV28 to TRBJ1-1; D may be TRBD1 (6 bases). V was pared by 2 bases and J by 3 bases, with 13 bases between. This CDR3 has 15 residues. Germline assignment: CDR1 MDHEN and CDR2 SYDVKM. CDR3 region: CASSLGGQGYTEAFF. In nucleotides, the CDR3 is TGTGCCAGCAGTTTAGGGGGCCAGGGTTACACTGAAGCTTTCTTT.

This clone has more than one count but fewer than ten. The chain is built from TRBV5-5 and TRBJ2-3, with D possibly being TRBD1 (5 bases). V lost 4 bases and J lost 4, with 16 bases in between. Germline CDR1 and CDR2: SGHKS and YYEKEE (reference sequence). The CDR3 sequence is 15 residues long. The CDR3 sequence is CASSHSRGRADTQYF. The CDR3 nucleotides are TGTGCCAGCAGCCACTCTCGCGGCAGGGCAGATACGCAGTATTTT.

The CDR3 sequence: CASSAIQVMNTEAFF. Written as DNA, the CDR3 is TGTGCCAGCAGCGCCATACAGGTGATGAACACTGAAGCTTTCTTT. This chain joins TRBV9 and TRBJ1-1; D might be TRBD1 (5 bases). The CDR3 is made up of 15 amino acids. Trimming took off 3 bases at V and 0 bases at J, with 12 bases between the two ends. Germline-derived CDR1 and CDR2 are SGDLS and YYNGEE.

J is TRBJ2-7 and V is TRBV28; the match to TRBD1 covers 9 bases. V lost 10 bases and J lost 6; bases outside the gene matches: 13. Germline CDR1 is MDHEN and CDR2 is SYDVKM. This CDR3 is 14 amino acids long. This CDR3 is CATSGGQGIIEQYF. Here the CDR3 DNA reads TGTGCCACCTCGGGGGGACAGGGTATTATCGAGCAGTACTTC.